This T cell receptor (beta chain) was profiled in a study of CD8 T cells in ankylosing spondylitis. The study's findings and limits: It appeared that ankylosing spondylitis blood was characterized by a TCR beta motif of roughly 8 highly homologous variants.

TCRdb redid the calling of the 5' RACE reads with MiXCR, one entry per CDR3 protein. The sample includes roughly 490,000 distinct CDR3 sequences, approximately 5% of them seen just once. Trimming shortened V by 7 bases and J by 6 bases, and 16 bases separated the two germline ends. Germline lookup yields CDR1 SQVTM and CDR2 ANQGSEA. This CDR3 comprises 13 residues. This clonotype was detected ten times or more. Antigen specificity is unknown. This rearrangement joins TRBV29-1 to TRBJ2-1, with unresolved D. This receptor was obtained from a male donor with ankylosing spondylitis. The sequenced sample was blood, either unsorted or a sorted T cell fraction (not recorded which). The CDR3 nucleotides read TGCAGCGACTATATTTGGTTGGGCAATGAGCAGTTCTTC. Its protein is CSDYIWLGNEQFF.